Reported below is one T cell receptor (beta chain). What it binds is not known. TCRdb reprocessed the 5' RACE reads with MiXCR, giving one entry per CDR3 protein. The repertoire has roughly 150,000 distinct CDR3 sequences, about 7% of them found once; the top ten carry under 3%. The data derive from a study of T cells after yellow fever vaccination. Study-level points and caveats: Post-booster samples contained most primary-vaccination clones (around 95% CD4, 70% to 90% CD8). It was a small share of clonotypes that appeared in both CD4 and CD8 compartments. Abundant clonotypes from the bulk population could contaminate FACS-sorted repertoires.

The receptor comes from a man between 18 and 35 years old who received the YFV17D yellow fever vaccine. The sequencing here drew on CD4+ T cells sorted from PBMCs, taken 4 to 6 days after the first yellow fever vaccination.

The DNA for the CDR3 is TGCGCCAGCAGCCAACATAGGGTTCTCGCCGGAAACACCATATATTTT. It specifies CASSQHRVLAGNTIYF. V and J are TRBV4-1 and TRBJ1-3; no firm D call. Germline CDR1 is MGHRA and CDR2 is YSYEKL. The CDR3 is 16 residues long. V was clipped by 2 bases and J by 4 bases, with 15 bases between them.